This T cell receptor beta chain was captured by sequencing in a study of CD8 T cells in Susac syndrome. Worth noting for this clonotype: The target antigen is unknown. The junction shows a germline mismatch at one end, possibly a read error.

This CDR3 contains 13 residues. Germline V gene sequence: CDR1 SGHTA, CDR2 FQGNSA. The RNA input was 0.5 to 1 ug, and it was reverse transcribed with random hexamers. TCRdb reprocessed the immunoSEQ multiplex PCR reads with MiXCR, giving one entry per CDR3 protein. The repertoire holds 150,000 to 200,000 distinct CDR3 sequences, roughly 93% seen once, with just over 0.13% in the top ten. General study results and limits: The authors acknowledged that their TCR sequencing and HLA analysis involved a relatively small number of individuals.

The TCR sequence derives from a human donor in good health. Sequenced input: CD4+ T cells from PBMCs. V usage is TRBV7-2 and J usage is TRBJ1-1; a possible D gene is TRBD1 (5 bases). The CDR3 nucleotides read TGTGCCAGCAGCGCGGGACTGAACCCTGAAGCTTTCTTT. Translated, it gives CASSAGLNPEAFF.